The clone carrying this TCR beta chain was found a few times. This sample is drawn from a study of CD8+ T cells in alopecia areata. The treatment is: oral pan-JAK inhibitor, 5-10 mg twice daily. The germline gives CDR1 MGHRA, CDR2 YSYEKL. The CDR3 has 16 amino acids. Trimming took 4 bases from V and 2 from J, leaving 18 bases between them. Investigators isolated RNA and reverse transcribed it into cDNA to act as the sequencing template. TCRdb's table, derived via immunoSEQ multiplex PCR, lists solely in-frame clones and lacks some. The sample includes about 210,000 clones, less than 50% seen only once; the top ten take approximately 2.4%.

This chain links TRBV4-1 with TRBJ2-7; D is tentatively TRBD1 or TRBD2 (5 bases each). Sequenced material: CD4+ T cells sorted from blood, taken around week 36, from a patient treated with tofacitinib. The receptor comes from a human donor with alopecia areata. The CDR3 bases are TGCGCCAGCAGCCCCTCCGTCCGGGGCACAACCTACGAGCAGTACTTC. Its protein is CASSPSVRGTTYEQYF.